Below, 7 T cell receptor beta chains from the same sample are listed, as sequenced in a study of cytomegalovirus exposure and HLA in healthy donors. The PCR ran on 60 Vbeta and 13 Jbeta primers. Libraries were prepared by immunoSEQ multiplex PCR; TCRdb keeps only in-frame clonotypes and omits some of them. The repertoire includes about 140,000 clones, roughly 80% of them detected once, and roughly 10% sits in the top ten. Sequencing was performed on PBMCs. The source of these receptors is a man aged 18 to 29 in good health and CMV-seropositive.

The chain has TRBV28 and TRBJ2-2; 10 bases map to TRBD2. Germline CDR1 reads MDHEN; CDR2 reads SYDVKM. Germline trimming cut 7 bases from V and 7 bases from J; bases unmatched to any gene: 9. The CDR3 is 15 amino acids. The CDR3 reads CASKGSGRAFGELFF. CDR3 sequence (DNA): TGTGCCAGCAAGGGGAGCGGGAGGGCGTTCGGGGAGCTGTTTTTT.

The rearrangement joins TRBV27 to TRBJ2-7; 8 nucleotides match TRBD1. The CDR3 runs 13 residues. V lost 6 bases and J lost 3; bases outside the gene matches: 4. Germline V CDR1 and CDR2: MNHEY, SMNVEV (reference sequence). CDR3 nucleotides: TGTGCCAGCAGCCGGGACAGGCGCTACGAGCAGTACTTC. It yields the protein CASSRDRRYEQYF.

V gene TRBV6-4 combines with J gene TRBJ2-1; the match to TRBD2 covers 13 bases. CDR1 is MRHNA, CDR2 SNTAGT, per germline. This CDR3 contains 15 residues. V was clipped by 4 bases and J by 4 bases; unmatched bases: 1. The CDR3 DNA sequence: TGTGCCAGCAGTGCACTAGCGGGAGGGTACAATGAGCAGTTCTTC. Its translation: CASSALAGGYNEQFF.

In DNA, the CDR3 is TGTGCCAGCAGCTTGGCGCTACTAGCGGGAGGGCCCTCGGGGTCCTACGAGCAGTACTTC. Amino acid sequence: CASSLALLAGGPSGSYEQYF. V and J are TRBV5-8 and TRBJ2-7, with TRBD2 matching over 13 bases. After removal of 0 bases from V and 1 base from J, the junction contained 13 bases not matched to a gene. The CDR3 contains 20 residues. Germline CDR1 SGHTS, CDR2 YDEGEE.

This clone has more than one count but fewer than ten. The V call is TRBV28, the J call TRBJ1-2; the match to TRBD1 covers 7 bases. The CDR3 spans 15 residues. Germline loops: CDR1 MDHEN, CDR2 SYDVKM. Trimming took 4 bases from V and 5 from J; bases not matched to a gene: 10. The CDR3 loop reads CASSYRGRSDYGYTF. The CDR3 DNA follows: TGTGCCAGCAGTTACAGGGGCCGCTCCGATTATGGCTACACCTTC.

The chain joins TRBV27 to TRBJ1-5; TRBD1 matches at 7 bases. Germline assignment: CDR1 MNHEY and CDR2 SMNVEV (reference sequence). With V trimmed by 6 bases and J by 5 bases, 10 bases remained unmatched. CDR3 length: 15 amino acids. CDR3 residues: CASSPSRDRYQPQHF. Written as DNA, the CDR3 is TGTGCCAGCAGCCCTAGCCGGGACAGATATCAGCCCCAGCATTTT.

This clone has just a few counts. The rearrangement links TRBV11-2 to TRBJ2-7, with 12 bases that match TRBD2. The junction had 12 bases not matched to a gene; V was cut back by 4 bases and J by 11 bases. There are 15 residues in the CDR3. Germline V CDR1 and CDR2: SGHAT, FQNNGV. The CDR3 sequence: CASSSGLAGPLGEYF. The CDR3 DNA is TGTGCCAGCAGCTCTGGACTAGCGGGGCCTCTAGGCGAGTACTTC.